The entry below describes one T cell receptor (beta chain). Possible read error: a much larger clone is one base away. This sample was included in a study of glioma-infiltrating T cells. TCR alpha and beta CDR3 regions were amplified from RNA using iRepertoire nested multiplex PCR. Tissue mRNA or PBMC total RNA, roughly 100-400 ng, went into one-step reverse transcription and amplification. TCRdb ran MiXCR on the multiplex PCR reads and lists one entry per CDR3 protein. The sample lists approximately 100,000 distinct CDR3 sequences; around 29% were seen once. The V segment lost 0 bases and the J segment 3 bases; nucleotides outside the gene matches: 7. CDR3 length: 18 amino acids. From germline, CDR1 is MNHNS and CDR2 SASEGT.

The chain combines TRBV6-1 with TRBJ2-1; 11 nucleotides align to TRBD2. The TCR comes from a human donor with low-grade glioma or glioblastoma, undergoing nonglioma brain surgery, or in good health (not recorded which). Sequencing was performed on glioma tissue, nonneoplastic brain tissue, or PBMCs (not recorded which). The CDR3 nucleotides are TGTGCCAGCAGTGAAGCGCTGGGACTAGCGGCCCTCTACAATGAGCAGTTCTTC. This sequence encodes CASSEALGLAALYNEQFF.